This TCR beta chain emerged from a study of CD8 T cells in ankylosing spondylitis. The study, taken as a whole, reports: For ankylosing spondylitis blood, a TCR beta motif of several highly homologous variants appeared characteristic. As for the disease-linked clones, they showed a CD8+ phenotype and occurred at relatively low frequencies in peripheral blood.

Quantitative molecular-barcoded 5'-RACE generated the TCR beta libraries. Using its own MiXCR run on the 5' RACE reads, TCRdb lists one record per CDR3 protein. The sample holds about 130,000 distinct CDR3 sequences, 7.3% seen once. This CDR3 has 12 amino acids. The V end was cut by 3 bases, the J end by 3 bases, with 8 bases between. The germline V gene encodes CDR1 DFQATT and CDR2 SNEGSKA (reference sequence). This clonotype was seen repeatedly, ten times or more. Its antigen is not identified. This TCR derives from a female donor with ankylosing spondylitis or in good health (not recorded which). The rearrangement links TRBV20-1 to TRBJ1-1; the D is unclear. The specimen sequenced was blood, either unsorted or a sorted T cell fraction (not recorded which). The CDR3 region has the DNA TGCAGTGCTAGGGTAATGGACACTGAAGCTTTCTTT. This codes for CSARVMDTEAFF.